Listed below are T cell receptor beta chains from one sample, sequenced in a study of blood T cell repertoires in COVID-19. The protocol was immunoSEQ multiplex PCR, while the TCRdb copy is restricted to in-frame clones and leaves out a portion. This table holds about 240,000 clones, over 75% found once. Sequencing input: peripheral blood. The origin of the receptors is a man aged 25 to 40 who had recovered from COVID-19. CDR3s include the opening cysteine and the closing phenylalanine or tryptophan. The D gene is left open where the match is weak. Size tells how often a clone was seen (once, few, many) or the class of an expanded clone, and some rows leave it out.

size	D	J	V	DNA	CDR3
NA	NA	TRBJ1-5	TRBV2	TGTGCCAGCAGACCGGGGGTCCGTCAGCCCCAGCATTTT	CASRPGVRQPQHF
NA	TRBD1	TRBJ2-1	TRBV5-1	TGCGCCAGCACCATGGAGGACAGGGAGTACAATGAGCAGTTCTTC	CASTMEDREYNEQFF
few	NA	TRBJ2-1	TRBV7-9	TGTGCCAGCAGCCGAGGGACATCTGACAATGAGCAGTTCTTC	CASSRGTSDNEQFF
NA	TRBD1	TRBJ2-2	TRBV5-1	TGCGCCAGCAGCTTGTCGACAGGGAGAGACCGGGAGCTGTTTTTT	CASSLSTGRDRELFF
NA	NA	TRBJ2-3	TRBV12-3/TRBV12-4	TGTGCCAGCAGTTTTTCGGCAGATACGCAGTATTTT	CASSFSADTQYF
NA	NA	TRBJ1-1	TRBV3-1/TRBV3-2	TGTGCCAGCAGCCAAGGGATAGGAGGCGCCTTTGGCACTGAAGCTTTCTTT	CASSQGIGGAFGTEAFF
NA	NA	TRBJ2-4	TRBV28	TGTGCCAGCAGACCCCCCCGAAGCAGGGGGGAAAACATTCAGTACTTC	CASRPPRSRGENIQYF
NA	NA	TRBJ2-5	TRBV18	TGTGCCAGCTCACCAGGAGAAGAGACCCAGTACTTC	CASSPGEETQYF
NA	TRBD1	TRBJ1-2	TRBV6-1	TGTGCCAGCAGTGAAAGGGGGCGCGATTATGGCTACACCTTC	CASSERGRDYGYTF
NA	TRBD1	TRBJ2-2	TRBV5-4	TGTGCCAGCAGCTTGGCCCCCGGGACAGATATCACCGGGGAGCTGTTTTTT	CASSLAPGTDITGELFF
NA	NA	TRBJ1-2	TRBV7-2	TGTGCCAGCACCAGAGTAGGGGTTGGCTACACCTTC	CASTRVGVGYTF
NA	NA	TRBJ2-3	TRBV7-2	TGTGCCAGCAGCCGGGCGAGGGCCCAGAGGGATACGCAGTATTTT	CASSRARAQRDTQYF
NA	NA	TRBJ1-2	TRBV3-1/TRBV3-2	TGTGCCAGCAGCCAAGATCTAGTGATGAATGGCTACACCTTC	CASSQDLVMNGYTF
NA	NA	TRBJ1-2	TRBV20-1	TGCAGTGCTAGTAGGGACACCCCGCGGTATGGCTACACCTTC	CSASRDTPRYGYTF
NA	NA	TRBJ2-6	TRBV27	TGTGCCACAGGGGACGGGGCCAACGTCCTGACTTTC	CATGDGANVLTF
once	TRBD1	TRBJ2-7	TRBV11-1	TGTGCCAGCAGCTTGACAGGGAACGAGCAGTACTTC	CASSLTGNEQYF
NA	TRBD2	TRBJ2-5	TRBV6-5	TGTGCCAGCAGGAAGCCTAGCGGGGGGGCAGAGACCCAGTACTTC	CASRKPSGGAETQYF
NA	NA	TRBJ2-5	TRBV11-2	TGTGCCAGCAGCCCTTTCGGCGGGGAGACCCAGTACTTC	CASSPFGGETQYF
NA	TRBD1	TRBJ1-3	TRBV20-1	TGCAGTGCTAGTTCCGGGACAGCCATCTCTGGAAACACCATATATTTT	CSASSGTAISGNTIYF
NA	NA	TRBJ1-4	TRBV5-1	TGCGCCAGCAGTAGGGGGACTAATGAAAAACTGTTTTTT	CASSRGTNEKLFF
NA	NA	TRBJ1-5	TRBV27	TGTGCCACCGCGGAGTATAGCAATCAGCCCCAGCATTTT	CATAEYSNQPQHF
NA	TRBD1	TRBJ1-3	TRBV19	TGTGCCAGTAGTCCATGGACAGGTCGTCTGGAAAACACCATATATTTT	CASSPWTGRLENTIYF
NA	TRBD1	TRBJ1-2	TRBV5-1	TGCGCCAGCAGCTTAGGACAGGGGGCCGTAAACTATGGCTACACCTTC	CASSLGQGAVNYGYTF